These 13 T cell receptor beta chains originate from one sample sequenced in a study of early T cells in non-severe SARS-CoV-2 infection. Each CDR3 protein gets one entry after TCRdb re-called the 5' RACE reads with MiXCR. The sample lists 45,000 or so distinct CDR3 sequences; around 3.6% were seen once. The sample comprised whole blood. These receptors originate from an adult who was a healthcare worker with PCR-confirmed SARS-CoV-2 infection or an uninfected control (not recorded which).

This clonotype has a count of ten or more. V and J are TRBV29-1 and TRBJ2-5; D may be TRBD1 or TRBD2 (5 bases each). Germline CDR1 and CDR2: SQVTM and ANQGSEA. The V end was cut by 6 bases, the J end by 1 base, with 12 bases between. This CDR3 has 13 residues. DNA for the CDR3: TGCAGCGTGTCCCTGGGGGTCCAAGAGACCCAGTACTTC. Amino acids: CSVSLGVQETQYF. The complete variable domain, with remaining parts taken from reference TRBV29-1 and TRBJ2-5, reads SAVISQKPSRDICQRGTSLTIQCQVDSQVTMMFWYRQQPGQSLTLIATANQGSEATYESGFVIDKFPISRPNLTFSTLTVSNMSPEDSSIYLCSVSLGVQETQYFGPGTRLLVL.

This clonotype was detected ten times or more. This sequence joins TRBV29-1 and TRBJ2-5; no reliable D call. Looked up from germline, CDR1 is SQVTM and CDR2 is ANQGSEA. The CDR3 runs 12 residues. The germline V and J ends were trimmed by 6 bases and 4 bases, with 12 bases remaining between them. The CDR3 sequence: CSVGRSGETQYF. The CDR3 DNA reads as TGCAGCGTCGGACGGTCGGGAGAGACCCAGTACTTC.

This clonotype occurred many times. The gene calls are TRBV20-1 and TRBJ2-3; TRBD1 or TRBD2 may be the D gene (5 bases each). Trimming shortened V by 5 bases and J by 1 base, and 13 bases separated the two germline ends. Germline V lookup: CDR1 DFQATT, CDR2 SNEGSKA (reference sequence). The CDR3 is 14 amino acids. Written as DNA, the CDR3 is TGCAGTGCTTACCGGGACGGGGGCACAGATACGCAGTATTTT. This gives the protein CSAYRDGGTDTQYF.

This clonotype occurred many times. The V gene is TRBV3-1, the J gene TRBJ2-1; 7 bases map to TRBD2. J lost 6 bases, V lost 4 bases, and 9 bases had no gene match. This CDR3 is 15 amino acids long. In germline, CDR1 is LGHDT, CDR2 YNNKEL (reference sequence). The CDR3 DNA reads TGTGCCAGCAGCCCCTTCGCGGGAGATTCCAATGAGCAGTTCTTC. Its protein is CASSPFAGDSNEQFF.

This chain connects TRBV27 to TRBJ2-7; D is undetermined. Trimming took 5 bases from V and 3 from J, leaving 17 bases between them. This CDR3 is 15 amino acids long. Germline loops: CDR1 MNHEY, CDR2 SMNVEV (reference sequence). CDR3 loop: CASSPSTVGGYEQYF. CDR3 nucleotide sequence: TGTGCCAGCAGTCCGTCCACGGTAGGCGGCTACGAGCAGTACTTC.

In this sample, this clonotype turned up many times. The J gene is TRBJ1-2, the V gene TRBV30, with D possibly being TRBD1 (5 bases). The CDR3 extends over 14 amino acids. With 4 bases removed from V and 2 bases from J, the gap between germline ends came to 14 bases. Germline CDR1 and CDR2: GTSNPN and SVGIG (reference sequence). CDR3 sequence: CAWTPSWGNYGYTF. The CDR3 DNA follows: TGTGCCTGGACCCCGAGTTGGGGCAACTATGGCTACACCTTC.

This clonotype appeared many times. J is TRBJ2-1 and V is TRBV2, with a possible D match to TRBD2 (6 bases). Between the trimmed V and J ends, which lost 5 bases and 7 bases, there was a span of 12 bases. The CDR3 runs to 13 residues. Germline assignment: CDR1 SNHLY and CDR2 FYNNEI. The CDR3 protein is CASSRTKANEQFF. The CDR3 nucleotides are TGTGCCAGCAGTAGGACTAAAGCAAATGAGCAGTTCTTC.

The table lists this clonotype with many counts. The rearrangement joins TRBV23-1 to TRBJ1-5, with D hard to call. TRBV23-1 is classed as an ORF, of uncertain function. V was shortened by 8 bases and J by 7 bases, with 15 bases between the two germline ends. This CDR3 has 13 residues. The CDR3 nucleotides are TGCGCCAGCGGTTTCACGAGAAGCCAGCCCCAGCATTTT. Translation: CASGFTRSQPQHF.

This clonotype was observed many times. The J gene is TRBJ2-1, the V gene TRBV12-3 or TRBV12-4, with D unclear. Deletions cut 10 bases from V and 0 bases from J, with 13 bases between. CDR3 length equals 14 residues. CDR3 loop: CATFRGTSYNEQFF. The CDR3 nucleotides are TGTGCCACCTTCCGAGGAACCTCCTACAATGAGCAGTTCTTC.

This clonotype appeared many times. The J gene is TRBJ2-1, the V gene TRBV11-2; 12 bases agree with TRBD2. With V trimmed by 3 bases and J by 6 bases, 12 bases remained unmatched. Per germline, CDR1 SGHAT and CDR2 FQNNGV. The CDR3 consists of 18 residues. The chain's CDR3 is CASSFVRTSGIAPNEQFF. CDR3 in DNA: TGTGCCAGCAGCTTCGTACGGACTAGCGGGATCGCCCCCAATGAGCAGTTCTTC.

This clonotype appeared many times. The chain's CDR3 is CASRWDRDRSYNEQFF. CDR3 DNA: TGTGCCAGCAGATGGGACAGGGATCGTTCCTACAATGAGCAGTTCTTC. The gene calls are TRBV6-1 and TRBJ2-1, with 9 bases identical to TRBD1. The J segment lost 1 base and the V segment lost 6 bases, leaving 7 bases of the junction unmatched. This CDR3 spans 16 amino acids. In germline, CDR1 is MNHNS, CDR2 SASEGT.

This clonotype was detected many times. The chain carries TRBV5-4 and TRBJ2-2; a possible D gene is TRBD2 (5 bases). Trimming removed 0 bases at V and 6 bases at J, with 15 bases between. Germline CDR1 SGHNT, CDR2 YYREEE (reference sequence). The CDR3 runs to 16 residues. The CDR3 region has the DNA TGTGCCAGCAGCTTGGCGCAGAGCCAGAGGGCCGGGGAGCTGTTTTTT. It codes for CASSLAQSQRAGELFF. The variable domain in full, completed from reference TRBV5-4 and TRBJ2-2, reads ETGVTQSPTHLIKTRGQQVTLRCSSQSGHNTVSWYQQALGQGPQFIFQYYREEENGRGNFPPRFSGLQFPNYSSELNVNALELDDSALYLCASSLAQSQRAGELFFGEGSRLTVL.

This clonotype was picked up many times. V and J are TRBV5-6 and TRBJ2-5, with TRBD2 as a possible D gene (6 bases). The germline gives CDR1 SGHDT, CDR2 YYEEEE. This CDR3 comprises 14 residues. Deletions cut 4 bases from V and 2 bases from J, with 12 bases between. The CDR3 bases are TGTGCCAGCAGCAAAGGACTACTTCAAGAGACCCAGTACTTC. Its protein product is CASSKGLLQETQYF.